The 16 T cell receptor beta chains below all came from one sample that was sequenced in a study of blood T cell repertoires in COVID-19. Method: immunoSEQ multiplex PCR; TCRdb's copy keeps in-frame clones and lacks some. The repertoire includes 300,000 to 450,000 clones, 87% of them detected once, and 2% to 2.5% sits in the top ten. Sequenced material: peripheral blood. The receptors derive from a woman aged 55-69 years with COVID-19, enrolled during active disease.

The gene calls are TRBV7-3 and TRBJ2-3; 7 positions agree with TRBD1. The V gene end was trimmed by 5 bases and the J gene end by 3 bases; junction bases not matched to a gene: 8. The CDR3 is 15 residues long. CDR1 and CDR2 from the germline V gene are SGHTA and FQGTGA. CDR3 in amino acids: CASSPTGTATDTQYF. CDR3 in DNA: TGTGCCAGCAGCCCCACCGGGACAGCGACAGATACGCAGTATTTT.

The chain couples TRBV28 to TRBJ2-2; D gene ambiguous. The CDR3 spans 11 residues. Germline CDR1 MDHEN, CDR2 SYDVKM. V was clipped by 2 bases and J by 7 bases, with 2 bases between them. In nucleotides, the CDR3 is TGTGCCAGCAGTTTACACGGGGAGCTGTTTTTT. Translation gives CASSLHGELFF.

The rearrangement joins TRBV19 to TRBJ2-2, with D perhaps matching TRBD2 (6 bases). The V end lost 9 bases, the J end lost 2 bases, and 10 bases lay between the germline ends. This CDR3 comprises 13 residues. Germline loops: CDR1 LNHDA, CDR2 SQIVND (reference sequence). The CDR3 sequence: CASQDYNTGELFF. In DNA, the CDR3 is TGTGCCAGCCAGGACTACAACACCGGGGAGCTGTTTTTT.

The chain combines TRBV18 with TRBJ2-7; TRBD1 aligns across 8 bases. The CDR3 spans 13 residues. With 6 bases clipped from V and 6 bases from J, the junction kept 7 bases outside the gene matches. Germline-derived CDR1 and CDR2 are KGHSH and LQKENI. CDR3 coding DNA: TGTGCCAGCTCGCTGGGACAGGTTAGCGAGCAGTACTTC. It specifies CASSLGQVSEQYF.

The table lists this clone with many counts. The chain's CDR3 is CASSETINRGIGYGYTF. In DNA form, the CDR3 reads TGTGCCAGCAGTGAGACCATAAACAGGGGGATTGGCTATGGCTACACCTTC. This chain joins TRBV6-4 and TRBJ1-2; 8 bases align to TRBD1. Trimming cost V 3 bases and J 4 bases; bases outside gene matches: 13. Looked up from germline, CDR1 is MRHNA and CDR2 is SNTAGT. The CDR3 has 17 amino acids.

The rearrangement links TRBV2 to TRBJ1-5; D uncertain. Trimming shortened V by 1 base and J by 1 base, and 5 bases separated the two germline ends. The CDR3 totals 14 residues. CDR1 and CDR2 from the germline V gene are SNHLY and FYNNEI. The CDR3 nucleotides read TGTGCCAGCAGTGAAGAAGCAAGCAATCAGCCCCAGCATTTT. Its translation is CASSEEASNQPQHF.

The chain is built from TRBV7-8 and TRBJ1-2, with D uncertain. This CDR3 has 14 amino acids. V was cut by 4 bases and J by 7 bases, with 16 bases left in between. Germline-derived CDR1 and CDR2 are SGHVS and FQNEAQ. Written as DNA, the CDR3 is TGTGCCAGCAGCTCCACCTCGCCGTTGCGTGGCTACACCTTC. Protein: CASSSTSPLRGYTF.

This chain connects TRBV24-1 to TRBJ2-7; 7 nucleotides align to TRBD1. The ends lost 2 bases at V and 1 base at J; junction bases unmatched: 4. CDR3 length equals 15 residues. Germline V gene lookup returns CDR1 KGHDR and CDR2 SFDVKD. The CDR3 DNA sequence: TGTGCCACCAGTGATTCCGGGACAGAGTCCTACGAGCAGTACTTC. Translation: CATSDSGTESYEQYF.

This chain joins TRBV18 and TRBJ1-1; D may be TRBD1 (5 bases). The V gene lost 3 bases and the J gene lost 4 bases, with 15 bases spanning the gap. Germline lookup yields CDR1 KGHSH and CDR2 LQKENI. The CDR3 covers 15 residues. CDR3 residues: CASSPPGGLVTEAFF. CDR3 bases: TGTGCCAGCTCACCCCCGGGGGGGTTGGTCACTGAAGCTTTCTTT.

This clone was counted only a few times. The chain carries TRBV6-6 and TRBJ1-2, with TRBD1 as a possible D gene (5 bases). Germline CDR1 MNHNY, CDR2 SVGAGI (reference sequence). V was shortened by 6 bases and J by 0 bases, with 14 bases between the two germline ends. The CDR3 runs 15 residues. The CDR3 coding sequence is TGTGCCAGCAGACCCGACCTGACAGCTAACTATGGCTACACCTTC. Amino acid sequence: CASRPDLTANYGYTF.

V and J are TRBV4-1 and TRBJ1-5, with a possible D match to TRBD1 (6 bases). Trimming left V 3 bases short and J 4 bases short, with 16 bases between. The germline CDR1 and CDR2 sequences are MGHRA and YSYEKL. The CDR3 runs 16 residues. The CDR3 region is CASSHASGQLNQPQHF. The CDR3 nucleotides read TGCGCCAGCAGCCACGCATCAGGACAGCTTAATCAGCCCCAGCATTTT.

This chain uses TRBV7-2 with TRBJ1-4; perhaps TRBD1 as D (6 bases). The ends were cut back, 5 bases at V and 4 bases at J, with 17 bases in the middle. This CDR3 spans 16 amino acids. Germline V lookup: CDR1 SGHTA, CDR2 FQGNSA. The chain's CDR3 is CASSPPNNRVNEKLFF. In DNA form, the CDR3 reads TGTGCCAGCAGCCCGCCGAATAACAGGGTTAATGAAAAACTGTTTTTT.

This clone was seen a few times. The chain carries TRBV20-1 and TRBJ1-1; D is ambiguous. This CDR3 contains 11 residues. The germline CDR1 and CDR2 sequences are DFQATT and SNEGSKA (reference sequence). V was pared by 5 bases and J by 6 bases, with 10 bases between. The CDR3 DNA follows: TGCAGTGCTGTTACAGTGCCTGAAGCTTTCTTT. Its translation: CSAVTVPEAFF.

The chain recombines TRBV30 with TRBJ2-2; perhaps TRBD2 as D (6 bases). CDR1 is GTSNPN, CDR2 SVGIG, per germline (reference sequence). This CDR3 is built from 15 residues. The V end was cut by 3 bases, the J end by 1 base, with 12 bases between. CDR3 nucleotide sequence: TGTGCCTGGAGAAAGCCCGGGGGGAACACCGGGGAGCTGTTTTTT. It yields the protein CAWRKPGGNTGELFF. Looking up the rest from reference TRBV30 and TRBJ2-2 gives the full variable domain: SQTIHQWPATLVQPVGSPLSLECTVEGTSNPNLYWYRQAAGRGLQLLFYSVGIGQISSEVPQNLSASRPQDRQFILSSKKLLLSDSGFYLCAWRKPGGNTGELFFGEGSRLTVL.

CDR3 in DNA: TGTGCCAGCAGTTTTCCGGACAGTATCAATTCACCCCTCCACTTT. Translated, it gives CASSFPDSINSPLHF. V is TRBV28 and J is TRBJ1-6; a possible D gene is TRBD1 (6 bases). The CDR3 is 15 residues long. Germline assignment: CDR1 MDHEN and CDR2 SYDVKM. Between the trimmed V and J ends, which lost 3 bases and 7 bases, there was a span of 13 bases.

CDR3 sequence: CASSTSASYEQYF. The DNA of the CDR3 is TGCGCCAGCTCGACTAGCGCGTCCTACGAGCAGTACTTC. The chain joins TRBV5-1 to TRBJ2-7; 8 positions match TRBD2. The CDR3 sequence is 13 residues long. The germline V gene encodes CDR1 SGHRS and CDR2 YFSETQ. With 7 bases clipped from V and 1 base from J, the junction kept 4 bases outside the gene matches.